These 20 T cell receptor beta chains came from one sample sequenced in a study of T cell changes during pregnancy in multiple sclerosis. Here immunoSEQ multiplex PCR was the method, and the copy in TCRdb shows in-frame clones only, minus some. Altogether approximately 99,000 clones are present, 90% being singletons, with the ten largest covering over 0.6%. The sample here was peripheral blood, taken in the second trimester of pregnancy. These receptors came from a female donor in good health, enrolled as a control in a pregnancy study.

The CDR3 loop is CASSRWAGGGNTIYF. The CDR3 DNA sequence: TGTGCCAGCAGCCGATGGGCCGGTGGCGGAAACACCATATATTTT. The chain couples TRBV7-2 to TRBJ1-3; D gene unclear. CDR3 length: 15 amino acids. Germline V gene sequence: CDR1 SGHTA, CDR2 FQGNSA. Trimming stripped 5 bases from V and 4 bases from J, with 15 bases between.

Here the CDR3 reads CASSPWDRREAFF. CDR3 coding DNA: TGTGCCAGCAGTCCCTGGGACAGGCGCGAAGCTTTCTTT. This chain joins TRBV6-5 and TRBJ1-1; TRBD1 agrees at 8 bases. The CDR3 sequence is 13 residues long. Losses at the gene ends were 5 bases for V and 8 bases for J; bases not matched to a gene: 7. Germline V CDR1 and CDR2: MNHEY, SVGAGI.

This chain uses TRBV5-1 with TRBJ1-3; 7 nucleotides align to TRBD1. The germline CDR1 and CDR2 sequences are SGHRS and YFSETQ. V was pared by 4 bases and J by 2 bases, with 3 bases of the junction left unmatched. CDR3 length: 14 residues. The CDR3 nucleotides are TGCGCCAGCAGCCGGGGACAGACTGGAAACACCATATATTTT. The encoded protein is CASSRGQTGNTIYF.

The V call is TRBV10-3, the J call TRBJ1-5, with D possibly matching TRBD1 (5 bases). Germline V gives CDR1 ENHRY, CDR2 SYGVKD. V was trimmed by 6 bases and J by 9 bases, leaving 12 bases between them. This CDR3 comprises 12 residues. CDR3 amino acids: CAISSGTWPQHF. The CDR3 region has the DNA TGTGCCATCAGCTCCGGGACTTGGCCCCAGCATTTT.

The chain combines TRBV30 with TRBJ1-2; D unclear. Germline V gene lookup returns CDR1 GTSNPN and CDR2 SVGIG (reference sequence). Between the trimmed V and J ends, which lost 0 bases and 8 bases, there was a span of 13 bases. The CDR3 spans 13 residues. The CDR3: CAWSVSGGAGYTF. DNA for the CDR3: TGTGCCTGGAGTGTATCGGGAGGCGCGGGCTACACCTTC.

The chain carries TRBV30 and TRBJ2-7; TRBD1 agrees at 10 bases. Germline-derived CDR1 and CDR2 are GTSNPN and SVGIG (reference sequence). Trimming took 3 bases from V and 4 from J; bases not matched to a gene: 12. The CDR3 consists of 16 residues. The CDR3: CAWSRTPGQGIYEQYF. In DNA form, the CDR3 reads TGTGCCTGGAGCCGAACGCCGGGACAGGGGATTTACGAGCAGTACTTC.

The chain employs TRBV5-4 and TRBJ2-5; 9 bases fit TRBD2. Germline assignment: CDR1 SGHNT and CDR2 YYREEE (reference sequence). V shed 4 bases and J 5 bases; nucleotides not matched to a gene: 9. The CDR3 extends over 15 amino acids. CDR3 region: CASSPVAGARETQYF. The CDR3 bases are TGTGCCAGCAGCCCAGTAGCGGGGGCGAGGGAGACCCAGTACTTC.

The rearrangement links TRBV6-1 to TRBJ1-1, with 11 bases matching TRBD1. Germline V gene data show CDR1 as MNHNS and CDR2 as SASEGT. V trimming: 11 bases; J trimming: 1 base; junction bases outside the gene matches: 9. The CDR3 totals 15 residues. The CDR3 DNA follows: TGTGCCTGCCTCGGGACAGGGGGAGAGAACACTGAAGCTTTCTTT. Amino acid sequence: CACLGTGGENTEAFF.

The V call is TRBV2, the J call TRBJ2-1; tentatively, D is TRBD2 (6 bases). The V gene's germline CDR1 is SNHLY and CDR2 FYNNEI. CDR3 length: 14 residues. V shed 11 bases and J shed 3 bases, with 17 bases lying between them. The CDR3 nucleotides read TGTGCCGCCCGTCCCCAGGGAGGCTACAATGAGCAGTTCTTC. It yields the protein CAARPQGGYNEQFF.

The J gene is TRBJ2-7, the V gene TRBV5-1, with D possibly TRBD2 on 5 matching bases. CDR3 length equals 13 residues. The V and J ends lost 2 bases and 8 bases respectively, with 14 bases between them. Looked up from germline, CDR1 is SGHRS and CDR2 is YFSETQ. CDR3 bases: TGCGCCAGCAGCTTAGCCCGGGAAGGCAAGCAGTACTTC. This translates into CASSLAREGKQYF.

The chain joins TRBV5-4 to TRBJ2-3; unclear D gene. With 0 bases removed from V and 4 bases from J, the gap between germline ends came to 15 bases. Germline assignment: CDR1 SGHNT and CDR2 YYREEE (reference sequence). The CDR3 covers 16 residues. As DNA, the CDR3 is TGTGCCAGCAGCTTGGAACGGGTAAAGGTGTCAGATACGCAGTATTTT. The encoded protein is CASSLERVKVSDTQYF.

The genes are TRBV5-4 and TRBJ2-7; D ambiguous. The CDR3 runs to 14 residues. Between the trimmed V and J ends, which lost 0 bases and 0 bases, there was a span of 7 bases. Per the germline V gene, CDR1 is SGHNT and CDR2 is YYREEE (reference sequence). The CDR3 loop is CASSLEKSSYEQYF. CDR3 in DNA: TGTGCCAGCAGCTTGGAAAAGAGCTCCTACGAGCAGTACTTC.

The CDR3 reads CASSSLESSEQYF. The CDR3 bases are TGTGCCAGCAGTTCTCTGGAGAGCAGCGAGCAGTACTTC. The gene calls are TRBV27 and TRBJ2-7; no clear D. Germline V gene sequence: CDR1 MNHEY, CDR2 SMNVEV (reference sequence). Trimming removed 4 bases from V and 6 bases from J, with 13 bases in between. The CDR3 length is 13 residues.

CDR3 loop: CAAQGRVGTLHF. As DNA, the CDR3 is TGTGCCGCGCAGGGGCGGGTTGGGACCCTCCACTTT. The chain employs TRBV10-3 and TRBJ1-6, with D perhaps matching TRBD1 (6 bases). This CDR3 has 12 residues. V lost 11 bases to trimming and J lost 14 bases, with 19 bases between them. Per the germline V gene, CDR1 is ENHRY and CDR2 is SYGVKD.

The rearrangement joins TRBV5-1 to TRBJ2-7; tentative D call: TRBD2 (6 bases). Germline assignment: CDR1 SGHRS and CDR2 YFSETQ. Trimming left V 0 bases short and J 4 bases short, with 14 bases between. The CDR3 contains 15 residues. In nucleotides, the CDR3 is TGCGCCAGCAGCTTGGGTGGGACTGGGGGTTACGAGCAGTACTTC. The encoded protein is CASSLGGTGGYEQYF.

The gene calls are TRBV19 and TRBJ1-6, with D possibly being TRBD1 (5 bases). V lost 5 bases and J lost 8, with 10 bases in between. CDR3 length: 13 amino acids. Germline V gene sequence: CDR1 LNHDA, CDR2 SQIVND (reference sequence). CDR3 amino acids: CASSWQGDSPLHF. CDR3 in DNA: TGTGCCAGTAGTTGGCAGGGTGATTCACCCCTCCACTTT.

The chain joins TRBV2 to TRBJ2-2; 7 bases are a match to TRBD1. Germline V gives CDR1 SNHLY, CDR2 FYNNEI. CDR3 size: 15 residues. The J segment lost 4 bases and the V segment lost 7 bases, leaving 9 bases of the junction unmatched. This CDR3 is CASNQQGSRTGELFF. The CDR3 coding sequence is TGTGCCAGCAACCAACAGGGGTCTCGCACCGGGGAGCTGTTTTTT. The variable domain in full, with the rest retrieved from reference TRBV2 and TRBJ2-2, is EPEVTQTPSHQVTQMGQEVILRCVPISNHLYFYWYRQILGQKVEFLVSFYNNEISEKSEIFDDQFSVERPDGSNFTLKIRSTKLEDSAMYFCASNQQGSRTGELFFGEGSRLTVL.

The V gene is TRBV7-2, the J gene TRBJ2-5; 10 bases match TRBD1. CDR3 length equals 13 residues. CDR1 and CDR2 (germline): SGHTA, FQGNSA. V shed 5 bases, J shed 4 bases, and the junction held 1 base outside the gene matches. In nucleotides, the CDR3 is TGTGCCAGCAGCCGGGACAGGGGAGAGACCCAGTACTTC. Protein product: CASSRDRGETQYF.

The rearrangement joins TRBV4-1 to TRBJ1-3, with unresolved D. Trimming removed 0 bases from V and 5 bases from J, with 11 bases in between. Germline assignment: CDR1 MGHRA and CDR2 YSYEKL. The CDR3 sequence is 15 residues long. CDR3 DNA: TGCGCCAGCAGCCAAGATCTCGGACTTAGAAACACCATATATTTT. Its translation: CASSQDLGLRNTIYF.

This chain's CDR3 is CASSEGGQSFMNTEAFF. The CDR3 DNA reads TGTGCCAGCAGCGAGGGGGGGCAGTCGTTCATGAACACTGAAGCTTTCTTT. This rearrangement joins TRBV9 to TRBJ1-1; maybe TRBD1 (6 bases). Trimming left V 3 bases short and J 0 bases short, with 18 bases between. The CDR3 has 17 amino acids. From germline, CDR1 is SGDLS and CDR2 YYNGEE. The variable domain in full, with the rest retrieved from reference TRBV9 and TRBJ1-1, is DSGVTQTPKHLITATGQRVTLRCSPRSGDLSVYWYQQSLDQGLQFLIQYYNGEERAKGNILERFSAQQFPDLHSELNLSSLELGDSALYFCASSEGGQSFMNTEAFFGQGTRLTVV.